This record covers a single T cell receptor (beta chain). Its matching antigen is unknown. The method was immunoSEQ multiplex PCR; TCRdb's version includes in-frame clones alone and lacks a portion of them. This table holds 100,000 to 150,000 clones, about 93% found once. Per germline, CDR1 SEHNR and CDR2 FQNEAQ (reference sequence). V shed 0 bases and J shed 1 base, with 6 bases lying between them. This CDR3 comprises 15 residues. The record originates from a study of OX40 agonist ivuxolimab in advanced cancers. The wider study: Under the entry rules, prior anti-PD-1, anti-PD-L1 or anti-CTLA-4 therapy was allowed, and about 40% had some.

Study-level points and caveats: More expanded clones were seen, on average, in CD8+ T cells than in CD4+.

The rearrangement links TRBV7-9 to TRBJ2-2; D not resolved. This receptor was obtained from an adult with an advanced solid tumor such as melanoma, head and neck, liver or kidney cancer. The source material was CD4+ or CD8+ T cells sorted from blood, sampled in a trial of the OX40 agonist ivuxolimab. The CDR3 DNA sequence: TGTGCCAGCAGCTTAGCCCCAGTGAACACCGGGGAGCTGTTTTTT. This translates into CASSLAPVNTGELFF.